This TCR beta chain was sequenced during a study of blood T cells in healthy people across ages. On this clonotype itself: The antigen is not known.

Germline V gene data show CDR1 as SGDLS and CDR2 as YYNGEE. V lost 0 bases, J lost 4 bases, and 18 bases lay in between. The CDR3 spans 17 residues. Combining a sample-barcoded 5' primer with a J-beta primer mix, a second PCR ran for about 6 to 12 cycles. Researchers report that a template-switch adaptor with 12 random nucleotides tagged each cDNA molecule. Each sample yielded at least 2.5 million CDR3-containing paired-end reads. From the 5' RACE reads, TCRdb called clonotypes with MiXCR, one entry per CDR3 protein. Seen here are about 580,000 distinct CDR3 sequences, around half observed once, and the top ten hold roughly 24%. Findings of the study overall: Aged donors had fewer naive CD4+ cells and lower diversity than long-lived donors. The donors' CMV status was not determined, possibly confounding changes in expanded clonotypes.

Sequencing was carried out using blood. The TCR sequence derives from an elderly man in good health. The chain has TRBV9 and TRBJ2-3; D gene uncertain. CDR3 in amino acids: CASSVGLGRSASDTQYF. For the CDR3, the DNA is TGTGCCAGCAGCGTAGGTCTTGGAAGGTCGGCCTCAGATACGCAGTATTTT.